Listed below are T cell receptor beta chains from one sample, sequenced in a study of shared clonotypes between healthy human individuals. Assay used: immunoSEQ multiplex PCR; TCRdb lists only in-frame clones, some missing. This sample carries fewer than 3 million clones, around 90% of them seen once, and the ten largest clones take roughly 0.34%. The sample taken for sequencing was naive CD4+ T cells from PBMCs. The origin of the receptors is a man aged 18 to 29 in good health. Some clones in this sample may be carry-over from other donors' samples. Both conserved end residues are part of each CDR3. A D gene is named only where the DNA matches it firmly. A row's size may be missing; if present it is once, few, many or a size class.

j_call	v_call	clone_size	d_call	cdr3_aa	cdr3_nt
TRBJ2-2	TRBV7-2	-	TRBD2	CASSRDSGTRSGELFF	TGTGCCAGCAGCAGAGACTCCGGGACTAGATCCGGGGAGCTGTTTTTT
TRBJ2-7	TRBV5-4	-	TRBD2	CASSEHRTGGLAGGNEQYF	TGTGCCAGCAGCGAACACCGGACGGGTGGACTAGCGGGAGGTAACGAGCAGTACTTC
TRBJ1-2	TRBV7-6	-	TRBD1	CASSPDRVNYGYTF	TGTGCCAGCAGCCCGGACAGGGTAAACTATGGCTACACCTTC
TRBJ2-7	TRBV5-6	once	TRBD2	CASSVAGTSGSYEQYF	TGTGCCAGCAGCGTGGCCGGGACTAGCGGATCCTACGAGCAGTACTTC
TRBJ2-1	TRBV14	-	TRBD2	CASSRPLIPSGSTWSSYNEQFF	TGTGCCAGCAGCCGACCCCTGATCCCTAGCGGGTCTACTTGGAGCTCCTACAATGAGCAGTTCTTC
TRBJ2-1	TRBV11-2	-	-	CASSRWSLVGRHYNEQFF	TGTGCCAGCAGCCGATGGTCTTTGGTAGGTCGCCACTACAATGAGCAGTTCTTC
TRBJ2-2	TRBV28	-	-	CASRVQTGELFF	TGTGCCAGCAGGGTCCAGACCGGGGAGCTGTTTTTT
TRBJ1-5	TRBV27	-	-	CASSLRGAGYSNQPQHF	TGTGCCAGCAGTTTAAGGGGGGCCGGCTATAGCAATCAGCCCCAGCATTTT
TRBJ1-1	TRBV15	-	-	CATSRDYGQLMNTEAFF	TGTGCCACCAGCAGAGACTATGGACAGCTAATGAACACTGAAGCTTTCTTT
TRBJ2-7	TRBV10-3	-	-	CAISGGSNYEQYF	TGTGCCATCAGTGGGGGATCCAACTACGAGCAGTACTTC
TRBJ2-7	TRBV7-8	-	-	CASSLGRIDYEQYF	TGTGCCAGCAGCTTAGGCCGCATTGACTACGAGCAGTACTTC
TRBJ2-7	TRBV9	-	-	CASSVATSSPSEQYF	TGTGCCAGCAGCGTAGCTACATCAAGCCCCTCCGAGCAGTACTTC
TRBJ2-3	TRBV9	-	-	CASSVVGVTDTQYF	TGTGCCAGCAGCGTAGTTGGGGTAACAGATACGCAGTATTTT
TRBJ2-7	TRBV5-1	-	-	CASSLGTYVTYEQYF	TGCGCCAGCAGCTTGGGTACCTACGTTACCTACGAGCAGTACTTC
TRBJ2-7	TRBV5-1	-	TRBD1	CASSFRDRGSEQYF	TGCGCCAGCAGCTTCCGGGACAGGGGGTCGGAGCAGTACTTC
TRBJ1-1	TRBV9	-	-	CASSVALSGEAFF	TGTGCCAGCAGCGTAGCCTTGTCGGGGGAAGCTTTCTTT
TRBJ1-5	TRBV7-9	once	-	CASSLVGNQPQHF	TGTGCCAGCAGCCTAGTCGGCAATCAGCCCCAGCATTTT
TRBJ2-5	TRBV5-4	once	-	CASSLREVETQYF	TGTGCCAGCAGCTTGCGAGAAGTAGAGACCCAGTACTTC
TRBJ1-2	TRBV6-6	once	-	CASSSRGSDGYTF	TGTGCCAGCAGCTCAAGGGGGAGTGACGGCTACACCTTC
TRBJ1-4	TRBV5-4	-	TRBD1	CASSIGQGLAEKLFF	TGTGCCAGCAGCATAGGACAGGGGTTGGCCGAAAAACTGTTTTTT
TRBJ1-2	TRBV7-2	-	-	CASSSSRGRSGGYGYTF	TGTGCCAGCAGCTCATCGAGGGGTAGGTCCGGAGGGTATGGCTACACCTTC
TRBJ2-2	TRBV30	-	TRBD1	CAWGVQGAIGELFF	TGTGCCTGGGGGGTACAGGGGGCTATCGGGGAGCTGTTTTTT
TRBJ2-5	TRBV6-5	-	-	CASSYPPTWTQETQYF	TGTGCCAGCAGTTACCCTCCAACATGGACCCAAGAGACCCAGTACTTC
TRBJ2-5	TRBV5-8	-	-	CASSSGDLTETQYF	TGTGCCAGCAGCTCGGGGGACTTAACGGAGACCCAGTACTTC
TRBJ1-1	TRBV6-6	-	-	CASSYAGEEAFF	TGTGCCAGCAGTTACGCGGGGGAGGAGGCTTTCTTT
TRBJ2-5	TRBV25-1	once	-	CASSDRLGGETQYF	TGTGCCAGCAGTGACCGGCTAGGTGGGGAGACCCAGTACTTC
TRBJ2-5	TRBV2	-	TRBD2	CASGRASGREETQYF	TGTGCCAGCGGAAGGGCTAGCGGGAGGGAAGAGACCCAGTACTTC
TRBJ2-2	TRBV5-4	-	-	CASSSAGLYTGELFF	TGTGCCAGCAGCTCCGCGGGGCTGTACACCGGGGAGCTGTTTTTT
TRBJ2-1	TRBV15	-	-	CATSRVVGRDNEQFF	TGTGCCACCAGCAGAGTTGTAGGCCGGGACAATGAGCAGTTCTTC
TRBJ2-1	TRBV10-2	-	-	CASRGSGSYNEQFF	TGCGCCAGCAGGGGGTCGGGTTCCTACAATGAGCAGTTCTTC
TRBJ2-1	TRBV11-2	-	-	CASSQTQSSYNEQFF	TGTGCCAGCAGCCAGACCCAGAGCTCCTACAATGAGCAGTTCTTC
TRBJ2-7	TRBV10-3	-	-	CAIRAGPSYEQYF	TGTGCCATCAGGGCGGGGCCCTCCTACGAGCAGTACTTC
TRBJ2-7	TRBV28	-	-	CASSLGGGVEQYF	TGTGCCAGCAGCCTTGGAGGGGGAGTCGAGCAGTACTTC
TRBJ2-1	TRBV28	-	-	CASRPRTLVNEQFF	TGTGCCAGCAGACCCCGGACGTTGGTTAATGAGCAGTTCTTC
TRBJ2-2	TRBV5-1	once	TRBD1	CASSLAVTGGANTGELFF	TGCGCCAGCAGCTTGGCCGTGACAGGGGGCGCGAACACCGGGGAGCTGTTTTTT
TRBJ2-2	TRBV28	-	-	CASSRAGTRNTGELFF	TGTGCCAGCAGTAGAGCCGGGACAAGGAACACCGGGGAGCTGTTTTTT
TRBJ1-1	TRBV7-8	-	-	CASSLVTQNTEAFF	TGTGCCAGCAGCTTAGTGACTCAGAACACTGAAGCTTTCTTT
TRBJ1-2	TRBV19	-	-	CASSTIDRTYGYTF	TGTGCCAGTAGTACCATCGACCGGACCTATGGCTACACCTTC
TRBJ2-7	TRBV14	-	TRBD1	CASSLAGTGLYEQYF	TGTGCCAGCAGCCTGGCCGGGACAGGATTATACGAGCAGTACTTC
TRBJ2-1	TRBV5-1	-	TRBD2	CASSFSPSGLGEIEQFF	TGCGCCAGCAGCTTTTCCCCGTCCGGACTAGGAGAGATTGAGCAGTTCTTC
TRBJ1-2	TRBV6-5	-	-	CASSFLGASYGYTF	TGTGCCAGCAGTTTTCTCGGAGCGAGCTATGGCTACACCTTC
TRBJ1-3	TRBV10-3	-	-	CAISGRAGNTIYF	TGTGCCATCAGTGGCAGGGCTGGAAACACCATATATTTT
TRBJ1-3	TRBV7-9	-	-	CASSFGQLGNTIYF	TGTGCCAGCAGCTTCGGGCAGCTTGGAAACACCATATATTTT
TRBJ2-5	TRBV10-3	-	-	CASGGTAQETQYF	TGTGCCAGCGGAGGGACAGCGCAAGAGACCCAGTACTTC
TRBJ1-4	TRBV5-1	-	-	CASSRSRDGEKLFF	TGCGCCAGCAGTCGTTCGAGGGATGGGGAAAAACTGTTTTTT
TRBJ2-7	TRBV28	-	-	CASSVSGGKRYEQYF	TGTGCCAGCAGTGTCTCTGGGGGGAAGCGGTACGAGCAGTACTTC
TRBJ2-2	TRBV18	-	-	CASSPGLHTGELFF	TGTGCCAGCTCACCGGGCCTCCACACCGGGGAGCTGTTTTTT
TRBJ2-7	TRBV28	-	TRBD1	CASADRGRGSYEQYF	TGTGCCAGCGCTGACAGGGGGCGCGGATCCTACGAGCAGTACTTC
TRBJ2-7	TRBV29-1	once	TRBD1	CSVDQGAPNEQYF	TGCAGCGTTGATCAGGGGGCGCCTAACGAGCAGTACTTC
TRBJ2-5	TRBV29-1	-	-	CSVPFRETQYF	TGCAGCGTCCCTTTCCGGGAGACCCAGTACTTC
TRBJ1-2	TRBV7-2	-	TRBD1	CASSQRTGGLGYTF	TGTGCCAGCAGCCAAAGGACAGGGGGCTTAGGCTACACCTTC
TRBJ2-5	TRBV7-2	-	TRBD2	CASSLTSGRARETQYF	TGTGCCAGCAGCTTGACTAGCGGGAGGGCCAGGGAGACCCAGTACTTC
TRBJ2-5	TRBV11-1	-	TRBD1	CASSFSGTGPETQYF	TGTGCCAGCAGCTTCTCCGGGACAGGGCCAGAGACCCAGTACTTC
TRBJ2-7	TRBV5-4	-	TRBD1	CASSFGLGQSSYEQYF	TGTGCCAGCAGCTTCGGGCTGGGACAGTCCTCCTACGAGCAGTACTTC
TRBJ2-7	TRBV6-1	-	-	CASSEAGRPGEQYF	TGTGCCAGCAGTGAAGCGGGGAGGCCGGGTGAGCAGTACTTC
TRBJ1-4	TRBV7-9	-	-	CASSHPPGSNEKLFF	TGTGCCAGCAGCCACCCCCCGGGCTCTAATGAAAAACTGTTTTTT
TRBJ2-7	TRBV28	-	-	CASSQPQGGFHYEQYF	TGTGCCAGCAGTCAGCCCCAGGGGGGGTTTCATTACGAGCAGTACTTC
TRBJ2-6	TRBV6-1	-	-	CASRQGSEVLTF	TGTGCCAGCAGACAGGGTTCGGAAGTCCTGACTTTC
TRBJ2-2	TRBV9	-	-	CASSPGQGEYGELFF	TGTGCCAGCAGCCCGGGGCAGGGAGAGTACGGGGAGCTGTTTTTT
TRBJ1-1	TRBV6-1	-	-	CASRLGTEAFF	TGTGCCAGCAGGCTTGGGACTGAAGCTTTCTTT